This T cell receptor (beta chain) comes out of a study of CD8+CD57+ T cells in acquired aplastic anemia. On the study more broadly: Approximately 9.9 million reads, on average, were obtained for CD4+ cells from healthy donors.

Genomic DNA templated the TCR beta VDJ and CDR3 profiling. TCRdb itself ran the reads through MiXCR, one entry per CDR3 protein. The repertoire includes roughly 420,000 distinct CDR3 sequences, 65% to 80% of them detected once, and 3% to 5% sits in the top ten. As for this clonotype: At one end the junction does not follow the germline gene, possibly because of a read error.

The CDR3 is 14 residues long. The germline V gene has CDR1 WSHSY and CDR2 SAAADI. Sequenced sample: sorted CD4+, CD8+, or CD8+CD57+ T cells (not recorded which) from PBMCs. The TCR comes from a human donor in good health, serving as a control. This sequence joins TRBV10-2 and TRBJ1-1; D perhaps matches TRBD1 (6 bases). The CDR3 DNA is TGTGCCAGCAGCCGCACACAGGGCGGCACTGAAGCTTTCTTT. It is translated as CASSRTQGGTEAFF.